The rows below give T cell receptor beta chains drawn from one sample of a study of cytomegalovirus exposure and HLA in healthy donors. The data were produced by immunoSEQ multiplex PCR, yet TCRdb's version contains in-frame clones alone and is incomplete. Of about 130,000 clones in the sample, about 74% were seen once. Sequencing used PBMCs. The receptors come from a man in his forties in good health and CMV-seropositive. Each CDR3 is given with its conserved first and last residue. Fields, in order: J gene, D gene, V gene, clone size, CDR3 protein. D genes are given only for firm matches. Size values are once, few and many counts, or a class for expanded clones, and some rows have none.

TRBJ2-3,NA,TRBV28,NA,CASSLGDLPYVDTQYF
TRBJ2-5,NA,TRBV9,NA,CASSVSPTGQETQYF
TRBJ2-7,NA,TRBV27,NA,CASSLAGLYEQYF
TRBJ1-5,TRBD1,TRBV28,NA,CASRDRQGASNQPQHF
TRBJ2-7,NA,TRBV6-5,NA,CASSYSTGYEQYF
TRBJ1-2,NA,TRBV7-9,NA,CASSLGGVEGYTF
TRBJ2-7,NA,TRBV2,NA,CASRTAGYEQYF
TRBJ2-3,NA,TRBV27,NA,CASSPLAVRTDTQYF
TRBJ1-1,NA,TRBV6-5,NA,CASSTRGGVSTEAFF
TRBJ2-5,TRBD2,TRBV11-2,NA,CASSFGAGGRETQYF
TRBJ2-6,NA,TRBV29-1,few,CSVIEYAGANVLTF
TRBJ2-7,TRBD1,TRBV7-7,NA,CASSFLGDSSYEQYF
TRBJ2-5,TRBD2,TRBV11-2,NA,CASSFLTSGGAETQYF
TRBJ1-1,TRBD1,TRBV28,NA,CASRVPGQGFRTEAFF
TRBJ2-2,NA,TRBV7-9,NA,CASSLRRGLTGELFF
TRBJ1-1,NA,TRBV28,NA,CASSLGGVGTEAFF
TRBJ2-1,TRBD2,TRBV11-3,NA,CASSLVSGGPDEQFF
TRBJ2-5,TRBD2,TRBV7-9,NA,CASSPQTGRMETQYF
TRBJ2-5,TRBD1,TRBV5-1,NA,CASSARGQIAQETQYF
TRBJ2-7,TRBD1,TRBV28,NA,CASSSMGQFYEQYF
TRBJ2-3,TRBD2,TRBV30,NA,CAWSLTSGSTDTQYF
TRBJ1-6,NA,TRBV4-1,NA,CASSLLGESSPLHF
TRBJ2-5,TRBD2,TRBV6-6,few,CATQREVLQETQYF
TRBJ1-1,NA,TRBV5-1,NA,CASSLGQGGTEAFF